One T cell receptor beta chain is described in this entry. Its antigen is currently unknown. The protocol was immunoSEQ multiplex PCR, while the TCRdb copy is restricted to in-frame clones and leaves out a portion. Of 26,000 or so clones detected, approximately 90% appear once; the ten largest clones hold about 2.9%. The data were obtained in a study of tumor-infiltrating T cells and Merkel cell polyomavirus. Study at large: The T cells studied were KLL-specific CD8+ cells against Merkel polyomavirus. Chemotherapy, radiation and immunotherapies were given, not standardized across patients. Study-level points and caveats: A limitation is the study's small number of patients. T cells against other Merkel cell polyomavirus epitopes were not captured.

V lost 3 bases and J lost 5; bases outside the gene matches: 9. Germline lookup yields CDR1 SQVTM and CDR2 ANQGSEA. CDR3 length equals 14 residues. Every patient's tumor was robustly positive for Merkel cell polyomavirus Large T antigen on immunohistochemistry. The rearrangement links TRBV29-1 to TRBJ2-7; 8 bases are shared with TRBD1. This TCR was sampled from a man in his forties or fifties with Merkel cell carcinoma. Input material: lymph node tissue. CDR3 DNA: TGCAGCGTTGAGAGGACAGGGACGCCTGACGAGCAGTACTTC. This encodes CSVERTGTPDEQYF.